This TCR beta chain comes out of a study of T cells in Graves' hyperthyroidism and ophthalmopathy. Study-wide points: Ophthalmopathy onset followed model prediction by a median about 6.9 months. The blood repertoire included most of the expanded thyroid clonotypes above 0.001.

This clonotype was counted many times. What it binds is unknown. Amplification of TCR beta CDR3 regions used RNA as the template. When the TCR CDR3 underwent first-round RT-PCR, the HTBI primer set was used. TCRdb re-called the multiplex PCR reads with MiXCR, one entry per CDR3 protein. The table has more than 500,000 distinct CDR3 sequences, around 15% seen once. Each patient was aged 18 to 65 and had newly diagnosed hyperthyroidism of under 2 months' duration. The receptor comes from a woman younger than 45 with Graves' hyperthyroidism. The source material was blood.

The CDR3 loop is CASSPVLTSGKETQYF. CDR3 nucleotide sequence: TGTGCCAGCAGTCCCGTACTAACTAGCGGGAAAGAGACCCAGTACTTC. The V and J genes are TRBV6-1 and TRBJ2-5, with TRBD2 identical over 10 bases. In germline, CDR1 is MNHNS, CDR2 SASEGT. The CDR3 sequence is 16 residues long. Trimming removed 5 bases from V and 3 bases from J; junction bases left unmatched: 9.